This TCR beta chain is from a study of T cell responses to AZD1222 COVID-19 vaccine. The assay was immunoSEQ multiplex PCR, and TCRdb's table has in-frame clones only and misses some. The table has approximately 130,000 clones, approximately 93% seen once. CDR3 length: 15 amino acids. V lost 8 bases to trimming and J lost 1 base, with 17 bases between them. The germline CDR1 and CDR2 sequences are LNHDA and SQIVND (reference sequence). The sequence was collected from an adult in good health. The chain combines TRBV19 with TRBJ1-2, with D tentatively TRBD1 (6 bases). The input for sequencing was peripheral blood, taken on day 0 of AZD1222 vaccination. DNA of the CDR3: TGTGCCAGTCAACCCCGACAGGTATATAACTATGGCTACACCTTC. Protein product: CASQPRQVYNYGYTF.